Below, one TCR beta chain is given with its context. This sample stems from a study of blood T cell repertoires in COVID-19. In the study overall: The United States, Italy and Spain provided the acute and convalescent COVID-19 samples.

Germline V gene data show CDR1 as SQVTM and CDR2 as ANQGSEA. The CDR3 is 15 residues long. Trimming shortened V by 6 bases and J by 4 bases, and 21 bases separated the two germline ends. Study processing details: Amplified reference gene primers provided the basis for estimating nucleated cell counts. Generated by immunoSEQ multiplex PCR, the TCRdb table keeps only in-frame clones and is missing some. The DNA was the basis for D and trimming; V, J and clone size are from that table. The repertoire holds roughly 380,000 clones, with about 90% as singletons. The recovered donors of Cohort 3 showed two negative PCRs, clearance, or symptom resolution.

The sequenced material came from PBMCs or T cells enriched from blood (not recorded which). The origin of this receptor is a woman in her 30s who had recovered from COVID-19. V and J are TRBV29-1 and TRBJ1-1, with a possible D match to TRBD1 (5 bases). The CDR3 reads CSVPRDGQLLTEAFF. Written as DNA, the CDR3 is TGCAGCGTGCCGCGAGACGGACAACTTCTCACTGAAGCTTTCTTT.